The 8 T cell receptor beta chains below come from one sample, sequenced in a study of beta chain features in type 1 diabetes. Since all of the isolated RNA was reverse transcribed, expressed TCRB transcripts were what got sequenced. The repertoire was sequenced with immunoSEQ multiplex PCR; TCRdb's copy has only in-frame clones and lacks some. The table includes about 150,000 clones, about a tenth detected once. These receptors' antigens are unknown. The study's findings and limits: Moderate but significant shortening of TCRB CDR3s was recorded in all four CD4+ subsets from Type 1 diabetes patients.

Sequencing used central memory CD4+ T cells from blood. The receptors were sampled from a man in his thirties or forties with type 1 diabetes.

This clone was recorded a few times. The rearrangement joins TRBV29-1 to TRBJ2-7; 10 nucleotides line up with TRBD1. The germline V gene has CDR1 SQVTM and CDR2 ANQGSEA. Trimming took 5 bases from V and 5 from J; bases not matched to a gene: 6. This CDR3 region has 13 residues. CDR3 protein: CSVPGQGLDEQYF. CDR3 nucleotide sequence: TGCAGCGTTCCGGGACAGGGGTTGGACGAGCAGTACTTC.

This clone came up a few times. The chain joins TRBV6-4 to TRBJ2-2; 7 bases fit TRBD1. The CDR3 is 12 residues long. The V segment lost 5 bases and the J segment 6 bases; nucleotides outside the gene matches: 0. Per the germline V gene, CDR1 is MRHNA and CDR2 is SNTAGT. For the CDR3, the DNA is TGTGCCAGCAGTACAGGGGCCGGGGAGCTGTTTTTT. Amino acids: CASSTGAGELFF.

Only a few counts were recorded for this clone. The rearrangement links TRBV6-5 to TRBJ2-5, with TRBD1 matching 9 bases. Germline trimming cut 5 bases from V and 2 bases from J; bases unmatched to any gene: 6. The CDR3 is made up of 15 amino acids. Per the germline V gene, CDR1 is MNHEY and CDR2 is SVGAGI. CDR3 in DNA: TGTGCCAGCAGTCCATGGACAGGGGAACAAGAGACCCAGTACTTC. Amino acid sequence: CASSPWTGEQETQYF.

This clone was recorded many times. The chain couples TRBV7-9 to TRBJ2-3; D gene uncertain. V lost 4 bases and J lost 6, with 8 bases in between. CDR3 length equals 12 residues. Germline CDR1 SEHNR, CDR2 FQNEAQ (reference sequence). CDR3 protein: CASSSESDTQYF. The CDR3 coding sequence is TGTGCCAGCAGCTCGGAGTCCGATACGCAGTATTTT.

This clone was picked up a small number of times. V usage is TRBV30 and J usage is TRBJ2-5; TRBD1 might be the D (6 bases). CDR1 and CDR2 from the germline V gene are GTSNPN and SVGIG (reference sequence). V was shortened by 2 bases and J by 0 bases, with 7 bases between the two germline ends. This CDR3 is 13 amino acids long. CDR3 loop: CAWSRGYQETQYF. In DNA, the CDR3 is TGTGCCTGGAGTAGGGGGTACCAAGAGACCCAGTACTTC.

In its sample, this clone was seen a few times. The chain employs TRBV4-1 and TRBJ2-7; weak D call: TRBD2 (5 bases). V lost 3 bases to trimming and J lost 5 bases, with 8 bases between them. Germline-derived CDR1 and CDR2 are MGHRA and YSYEKL. The length of the CDR3 is 12 residues. In nucleotides, the CDR3 is TGCGCCAGCAGCCATCGGGATAACGAGCAGTACTTC. It is translated as CASSHRDNEQYF.

This clone was detected ten times or more. The chain employs TRBV29-1 and TRBJ2-3; 7 positions match TRBD2. The ends lost 5 bases at V and 4 bases at J; junction bases unmatched: 3. The CDR3 extends over 12 amino acids. Germline CDR1 and CDR2: SQVTM and ANQGSEA. The DNA for the CDR3 is TGCAGCGTTCGACTAGCCCCAGATACGCAGTATTTT. Protein sequence: CSVRLAPDTQYF.

In its sample, this clone was seen a few times. The chain has TRBV18 and TRBJ2-7, with D possibly being TRBD2 (6 bases). There are 14 residues in the CDR3. The germline V and J ends were trimmed by 5 bases and 2 bases, with 13 bases remaining between them. CDR1 is KGHSH, CDR2 LQKENI, per germline. CDR3 nucleotide sequence: TGTGCCAGCTCAGCGGGACTGCAAACCTACGAGCAGTACTTC. Residues: CASSAGLQTYEQYF.